This TCR beta chain was recorded in a study of T cells in Graves' hyperthyroidism and ophthalmopathy. Whole-study results and caveats: Most thyroid clonotypes with frequency above 0.001 were detected in blood. Ophthalmopathy and stable hyperthyroidism were told apart by a 13 V-J model.

This clonotype was picked up one time. What it recognizes is unknown. Germline V gene data show CDR1 as MNHNS and CDR2 as SASEGT. This CDR3 region has 16 residues. Trimming took 1 base from V and 2 from J, leaving 12 bases between them. The TCR beta CDR3 regions underwent amplification using RNA transcripts as the source. The TCR CDR3 first-round RT-PCR relied on the HTBI primer set. TCRdb processed the multiplex PCR reads anew with MiXCR; each CDR3 protein has one entry. Counted here are hundreds of thousands of distinct CDR3 sequences, approximately 14% occurring once; the ten biggest clones make up about 14%.

What was sequenced was blood. The TCR was taken from a woman aged 18-29 years with Graves' hyperthyroidism. The rearrangement joins TRBV6-1 to TRBJ2-4; tentatively, D is TRBD2 (5 bases). Here the CDR3 reads CASSEEAGRTKNIQYF. CDR3 in DNA: TGTGCCAGCAGTGAAGAGGCGGGCAGGACCAAAAACATTCAGTACTTC.